This entry lists 9 T cell receptor beta chains sequenced from one sample in a study of blood T cells in healthy people across ages. Sample-barcoded 5' priming and a J-beta primer mix drove a second PCR of about 6 to 12 cycles. TCRdb processed the 5' RACE reads anew with MiXCR; each CDR3 protein has one entry. The table lists over 700,000 distinct CDR3 sequences, about 48% of them singletons. Sequencing input: blood. The receptors were sampled from an elderly man in good health.

This clonotype has just a few counts. The rearrangement joins TRBV5-6 to TRBJ2-7; D unclear. The V end lost 4 bases, the J end lost 6 bases, and 11 bases lay between the germline ends. Germline values: CDR1 SGHDT, CDR2 YYEEEE. The CDR3 runs to 12 residues. The CDR3 region is CASSGSAPEQYF. CDR3 nucleotides: TGTGCCAGCAGCGGGTCCGCCCCCGAGCAGTACTTC.

In its sample, this clonotype was seen many times. The CDR3 nucleotides are TGCAGTGCTAGAGTGGTCTCTGGGGCCAACGTCCTGACTTTC. This sequence encodes CSARVVSGANVLTF. V and J are TRBV20-1 and TRBJ2-6; D gene unclear. Trimming removed 1 base at V and 0 bases at J, with 4 bases between. CDR1 is DFQATT, CDR2 SNEGSKA, per germline (reference sequence). This CDR3 comprises 14 residues.

This clonotype was picked up a small number of times. The gene calls are TRBV5-6 and TRBJ1-1; TRBD1 is a possible D gene (5 bases). The CDR3 is made up of 15 amino acids. V was pared by 3 bases and J by 1 base, with 13 bases between. Germline-derived CDR1 and CDR2 are SGHDT and YYEEEE. In DNA form, the CDR3 reads TGTGCCAGCAGCTCACAGGACGGTTGGAACACTGAAGCTTTCTTT. Translated: CASSSQDGWNTEAFF.

The chain recombines TRBV6-1 with TRBJ2-1, with TRBD2 identical over 12 bases. The germline CDR1 and CDR2 sequences are MNHNS and SASEGT. There are 16 residues in the CDR3. V was pared by 6 bases and J by 9 bases, with 12 bases of the junction left unmatched. The CDR3 reads CASRLATSGGWSEQFF. CDR3 nucleotides: TGTGCCAGCAGGCTCGCGACTAGCGGGGGTTGGAGTGAGCAGTTCTTC.

About this clonotype: Mismatch with germline at one junction end may stem from a read error. The V gene is TRBV7-2, the J gene TRBJ2-1; maybe TRBD2 (6 bases). Germline CDR1 SGHTA, CDR2 FQGNSA. The CDR3 consists of 15 residues. The CDR3 here is CASSPIADSYDEQFF. The CDR3 DNA is TGTGCCAGCAGCCCAATAGCGGACTCCTACGATGAGCAGTTCTTC.

This clonotype has more than one count but fewer than ten. The gene calls are TRBV6-6 and TRBJ2-7, with 9 bases lining up with TRBD2. The CDR3 has 15 residues. With 0 bases clipped from V and 0 bases from J, the junction kept 0 bases outside the gene matches. Per germline, CDR1 MNHNY and CDR2 SVGAGI (reference sequence). The CDR3 DNA follows: TGTGCCAGCAGTTACTCACTAGCGGGCTCCTACGAGCAGTACTTC. Amino acids: CASSYSLAGSYEQYF.

This clonotype was seen a few times. The genes are TRBV12-3 or TRBV12-4 and TRBJ2-1; D is perhaps TRBD2 (5 bases). The CDR3 runs to 12 residues. V gave up 3 bases and J gave up 7 bases, with 7 bases separating them. CDR3 in DNA: TGTGCCAGCAGTTTTCGGGATAATGAGCAGTTCTTC. Translated: CASSFRDNEQFF.

This clonotype was recorded a few times. V is TRBV5-1 and J is TRBJ2-1, with 8 bases fitting TRBD2. The CDR3 loop spans 17 amino acids. CDR1 and CDR2 from the germline V gene are SGHRS and YFSETQ. With 4 bases clipped from V and 1 base from J, the junction kept 10 bases outside the gene matches. The CDR3 protein is CASSRGGGSTSYNEQFF. For the CDR3, the DNA is TGCGCCAGCAGCCGGGGGGGCGGGAGTACATCCTACAATGAGCAGTTCTTC.

There are a few counts of this clonotype. The chain carries TRBV15 and TRBJ2-4; D is undetermined. The CDR3 has 12 amino acids. CDR1 LNHNV and CDR2 YYDKDF come from the germline V gene (reference sequence). V lost 0 bases and J 5 bases, leaving 2 bases between the germline ends. This chain's CDR3 is CATSRDENIQYF. CDR3 bases: TGTGCCACCAGCAGAGACGAAAACATTCAGTACTTC.